This TCR beta chain was observed in a study of OX40 agonist ivuxolimab in advanced cancers. The study, taken as a whole, reports: Relative to CD4+, CD8+ T cells held more expanded clones on average. Low normalized T-cell clonal expansion also characterized some of the nonresponders.

On this clone itself: Its antigen is unidentified.

TCRdb's table, derived via immunoSEQ multiplex PCR, lists solely in-frame clones and lacks some. The sample consists of roughly 42,000 clones, approximately 86% of them appearing once. The receptor comes from an adult with an advanced solid tumor such as melanoma, head and neck, liver or kidney cancer. The sequenced sample was CD4+ or CD8+ T cells sorted from blood, obtained in a trial of the OX40 agonist ivuxolimab.

CDR3 coding DNA: TGTGCCAGCAGCTTGGAGGACTCCCTCGCGACCGGGGAGCTGTTTTTT. It is translated as CASSLEDSLATGELFF. This rearrangement joins TRBV5-5 to TRBJ2-2; the D gene is possibly TRBD2 (5 bases). The CDR3 loop spans 16 amino acids. The ends were cut back, 0 bases at V and 5 bases at J, with 14 bases in the middle. The germline V gene encodes CDR1 SGHKS and CDR2 YYEKEE (reference sequence).